The 18 T cell receptor beta chains below all came from one sample that was sequenced in a study of beta chain features in type 1 diabetes. Overall study findings and caveats: Among all four CD4+ subsets, Type 1 diabetes patients had TCRB CDR3s that were moderately but significantly shorter.

Their specific antigens are unknown. Expressed TCRB transcripts were sequenced, since all the RNA that had been isolated was reverse transcribed. TCRdb's table, derived via immunoSEQ multiplex PCR, lists solely in-frame clones and lacks some. The sample shows around 70,000 clones, roughly half of them seen only once. The specimen was central memory CD4+ T cells from blood. The receptors shown here come from a man between 25 and 39 years old with type 1 diabetes.

J is TRBJ2-7 and V is TRBV9; 8 bases fit TRBD2. The CDR3 is 14 amino acids. Germline values: CDR1 SGDLS, CDR2 YYNGEE. Trimming took 0 bases from V and 2 from J; bases not matched to a gene: 1. CDR3 sequence (DNA): TGTGCCAGCAGCGTAGACGGGAGGGCCTACGAGCAGTACTTC. It specifies CASSVDGRAYEQYF.

The chain couples TRBV5-4 to TRBJ2-2, with D unresolved. The CDR3 runs 15 residues. Trimming removed 4 bases from V and 6 bases from J, with 16 bases in between. CDR1 is SGHNT and CDR2 is YYREEE in the germline V gene (reference sequence). CDR3: CASSQDNGASGELFF. CDR3 DNA sequence: TGTGCCAGCAGCCAAGATAATGGAGCTTCCGGGGAGCTGTTTTTT.

This clone was detected a few times. The chain employs TRBV7-2 and TRBJ1-2; TRBD1 is a possible D gene (6 bases). From germline, CDR1 is SGHTA and CDR2 FQGNSA. V was clipped by 5 bases and J by 4 bases, with 14 bases between them. The CDR3 has 14 amino acids. Written as DNA, the CDR3 is TGTGCCAGCAGCCCGGACAGAACTACCTATGGCTACACCTTC. Its protein product is CASSPDRTTYGYTF. Complete variable domain (other parts from reference TRBV7-2 and TRBJ1-2): GAGVSQSPSNKVTEKGKDVELRCDPISGHTALYWYRQSLGQGLEFLIYFQGNSAPDKSGLPSDRFSAERTGGSVSTLTIQRTQQEDSAVYLCASSPDRTTYGYTFGSGTRLTVV.

This clone was seen a few times. The chain combines TRBV5-1 with TRBJ2-7; TRBD1 is a possible D gene (6 bases). The V end lost 1 base, the J end lost 2 bases, and 13 bases lay between the germline ends. This CDR3 contains 15 residues. Germline V CDR1 and CDR2: SGHRS, YFSETQ. The CDR3 reads CASSLLPGDTYEQYF. Written as DNA, the CDR3 is TGCGCCAGCAGCTTGCTCCCAGGGGACACCTACGAGCAGTACTTC.

The chain employs TRBV30 and TRBJ2-1; D gene ambiguous. Germline assignment: CDR1 GTSNPN and CDR2 SVGIG (reference sequence). V was clipped by 0 bases and J by 9 bases, with 9 bases between them. CDR3 size: 12 residues. This CDR3 reads CAWSVIASEQFF. As DNA, the CDR3 is TGTGCCTGGAGTGTTATCGCGAGTGAGCAGTTCTTC.

This clone came up a few times. The chain uses TRBV7-9 and TRBJ2-4; D perhaps matches TRBD2 (5 bases). Trimming shortened V by 6 bases and J by 6 bases, and 12 bases separated the two germline ends. The length of the CDR3 is 13 residues. The germline V gene has CDR1 SEHNR and CDR2 FQNEAQ (reference sequence). This chain's CDR3 is CASRRDAGNIQYF. The CDR3 DNA reads as TGTGCCAGCAGGAGGGATGCCGGAAACATTCAGTACTTC.

The chain links TRBV5-6 to TRBJ1-2; tentatively, D is TRBD1 (6 bases). The germline CDR1 and CDR2 sequences are SGHDT and YYEEEE. Trimming shortened V by 2 bases and J by 7 bases, and 12 bases separated the two germline ends. This CDR3 comprises 13 residues. CDR3 DNA: TGTGCCAGCAGCTTAACAGGGCTGGCTGGCTACACCTTC. Protein: CASSLTGLAGYTF.

This clone appeared a few times. The chain employs TRBV28 and TRBJ1-5; 7 nucleotides agree with TRBD1. The germline V gene encodes CDR1 MDHEN and CDR2 SYDVKM. This CDR3 is 15 amino acids long. Trimming took 2 bases from V and 3 from J; bases not matched to a gene: 4. The CDR3 protein is CASSLDRVLNQPQHF. The CDR3, as DNA: TGTGCCAGCAGTTTAGACAGGGTCCTCAATCAGCCCCAGCATTTT. Looking up the rest from reference TRBV28 and TRBJ1-5 gives the full variable domain: DVKVTQSSRYLVKRTGEKVFLECVQDMDHENMFWYRQDPGLGLRLIYFSYDVKMKEKGDIPEGYSVSREKKERFSLILESASTNQTSMYLCASSLDRVLNQPQHFGDGTRLSIL.

This chain uses TRBV11-2 with TRBJ2-1; 9 nucleotides match TRBD2. The CDR3 consists of 15 residues. J gave up 10 bases and V 1 base, and 8 bases lay outside the gene matches. Germline CDR1 is SGHAT and CDR2 is FQNNGV. CDR3 nucleotides: TGTGCCAGCAGCTTAGCTAGCGGGACCTTTGCGGAGCAGTTCTTC. This translates into CASSLASGTFAEQFF.

CDR3 sequence (DNA): TGTGCCAGCAGTTACTCCGGGACTTCTAACTATGGCTACACCTTC. Protein: CASSYSGTSNYGYTF. The chain employs TRBV6-5 and TRBJ1-2, with a tentative D call TRBD1 (5 bases). V lost 0 bases to trimming and J lost 0 bases, with 8 bases between them. CDR3 length equals 15 residues. The germline CDR1 and CDR2 sequences are MNHEY and SVGAGI.

The rearrangement joins TRBV5-1 to TRBJ2-3; TRBD2 matches 9 bases. V was clipped by 0 bases and J by 4 bases; unmatched bases: 6. The CDR3 totals 16 residues. Germline CDR1 is SGHRS and CDR2 is YFSETQ. The CDR3 is CASSLGSSGVSDTQYF. DNA for the CDR3: TGCGCCAGCAGCTTGGGCTCTAGCGGGGTGTCAGATACGCAGTATTTT.

This clone appeared a few times. V and J are TRBV7-2 and TRBJ2-7; 10 bases fit TRBD2. V gave up 0 bases and J gave up 5 bases; unmatched junction bases: 4. Germline lookup yields CDR1 SGHTA and CDR2 FQGNSA. This CDR3 is 15 amino acids long. The DNA for the CDR3 is TGTGCCAGCAGCTTAGCAGCAGCGGGGGGGGACGAGCAGTACTTC. This encodes CASSLAAAGGDEQYF.

The V call is TRBV12-2, the J call TRBJ1-1; the tabulated D call, TRBD1, remains unverified against the DNA. TRBV12-2 constitutes a pseudogene. CDR3 length equals 14 residues. DNA for the CDR3: TGTGCAAGTCTCCTTGGACAGATGAACACTGAAGCTTTCTTT. It encodes CASLLGQMNTEAFF.

There are a few counts of this clone. Other DNA sequences within the sample encode an identical CDR3. This chain links TRBV5-5 with TRBJ2-3, with 7 bases aligning to TRBD2. Germline CDR1 reads SGHKS; CDR2 reads YYEKEE (reference sequence). The trim removed 0 bases at V and 6 bases at J, leaving 4 bases unmatched. The CDR3 has 14 residues. CDR3 sequence: CASSLERGRDTQYF. The CDR3 DNA reads as TGTGCCAGCAGCTTGGAGCGGGGTCGGGATACGCAGTATTTT.

The CDR3 nucleotides read TGTGCCTGGGCGGGAATCTACGAGCAGTACTTC. It is translated as CAWAGIYEQYF. This rearrangement joins TRBV30 to TRBJ2-7, with D possibly matching TRBD2 (6 bases). The CDR3 consists of 11 residues. Germline V lookup: CDR1 GTSNPN, CDR2 SVGIG (reference sequence). V was clipped by 5 bases and J by 3 bases, with 8 bases between them.

The V and J genes are TRBV5-4 and TRBJ2-7; D unresolved. This CDR3 has 12 amino acids. Trimming removed 0 bases at V and 4 bases at J, with 5 bases between. In germline, CDR1 is SGHNT, CDR2 YYREEE (reference sequence). The CDR3 DNA sequence: TGTGCCAGCAGCTTGGGGCAGTACGAGCAGTACTTC. Amino acids: CASSLGQYEQYF.

V usage is TRBV19 and J usage is TRBJ1-4; TRBD1 might be the D (5 bases). Between the trimmed V and J ends, which lost 3 bases and 0 bases, there was a span of 17 bases. Germline CDR1 is LNHDA and CDR2 is SQIVND (reference sequence). This CDR3 spans 18 amino acids. In DNA form, the CDR3 reads TGTGCCAGTAGTATGGGGCGGGACCAGACTGCAACTAATGAAAAACTGTTTTTT. Amino acid sequence: CASSMGRDQTATNEKLFF.

This clone was recorded a few times. The chain links TRBV9 to TRBJ2-3; D possibly corresponds to TRBD1 (5 bases). V was trimmed by 2 bases and J by 8 bases, leaving 12 bases between them. The V gene's germline CDR1 is SGDLS and CDR2 YYNGEE. The CDR3 covers 13 residues. CDR3 bases: TGTGCCAGCAGCGTCCTGGCTCAGGGTACGCAGTATTTT. This gives the protein CASSVLAQGTQYF.